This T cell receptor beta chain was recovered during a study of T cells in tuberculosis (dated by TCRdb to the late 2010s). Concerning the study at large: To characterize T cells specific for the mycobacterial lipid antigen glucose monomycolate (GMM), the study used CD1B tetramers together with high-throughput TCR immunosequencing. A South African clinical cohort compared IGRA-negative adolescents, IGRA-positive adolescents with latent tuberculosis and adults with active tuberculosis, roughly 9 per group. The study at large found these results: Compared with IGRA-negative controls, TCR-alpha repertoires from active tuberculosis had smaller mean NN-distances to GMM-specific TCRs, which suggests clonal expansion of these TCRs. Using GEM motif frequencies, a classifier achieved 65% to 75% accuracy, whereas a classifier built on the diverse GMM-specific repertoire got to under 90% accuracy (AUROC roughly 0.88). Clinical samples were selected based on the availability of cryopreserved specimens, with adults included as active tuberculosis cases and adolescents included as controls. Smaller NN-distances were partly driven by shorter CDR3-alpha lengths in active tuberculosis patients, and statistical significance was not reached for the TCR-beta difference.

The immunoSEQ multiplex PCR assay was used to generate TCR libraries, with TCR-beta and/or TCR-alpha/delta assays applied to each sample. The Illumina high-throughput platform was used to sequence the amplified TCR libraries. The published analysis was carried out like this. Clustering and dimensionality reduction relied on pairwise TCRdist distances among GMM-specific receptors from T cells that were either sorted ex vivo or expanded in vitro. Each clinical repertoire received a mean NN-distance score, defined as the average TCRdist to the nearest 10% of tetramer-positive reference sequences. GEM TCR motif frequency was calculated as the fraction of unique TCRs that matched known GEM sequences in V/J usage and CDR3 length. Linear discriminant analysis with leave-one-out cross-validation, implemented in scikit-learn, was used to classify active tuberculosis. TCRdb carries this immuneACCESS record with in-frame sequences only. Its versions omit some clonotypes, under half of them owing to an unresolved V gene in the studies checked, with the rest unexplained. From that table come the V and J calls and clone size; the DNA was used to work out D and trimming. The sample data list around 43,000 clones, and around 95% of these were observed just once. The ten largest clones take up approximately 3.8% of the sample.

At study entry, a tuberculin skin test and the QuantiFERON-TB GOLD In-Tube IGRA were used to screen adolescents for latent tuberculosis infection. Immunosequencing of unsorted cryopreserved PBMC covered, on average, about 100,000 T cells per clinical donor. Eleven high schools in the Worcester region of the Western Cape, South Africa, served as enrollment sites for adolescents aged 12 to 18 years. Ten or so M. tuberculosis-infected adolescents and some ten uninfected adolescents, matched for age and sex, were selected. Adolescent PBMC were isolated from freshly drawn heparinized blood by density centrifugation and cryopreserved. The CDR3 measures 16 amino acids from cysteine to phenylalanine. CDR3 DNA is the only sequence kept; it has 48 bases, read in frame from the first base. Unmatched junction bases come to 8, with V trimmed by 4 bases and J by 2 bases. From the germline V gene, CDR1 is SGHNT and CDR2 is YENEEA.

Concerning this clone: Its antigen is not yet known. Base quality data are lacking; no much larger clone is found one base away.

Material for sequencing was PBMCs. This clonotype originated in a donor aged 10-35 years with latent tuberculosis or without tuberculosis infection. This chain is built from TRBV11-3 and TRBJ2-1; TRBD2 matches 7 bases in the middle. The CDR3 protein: CASSYSPRGAYNEQFF. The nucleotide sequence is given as TGTGCCAGCAGCTACTCTCCCCGGGGGGCCTACAATGAGCAGTTCTTC.